In this sample, the clone carrying this T cell receptor (beta chain) turned up many times. The antigen is unknown. The sample is drawn from a study of neurological immune-mediated disorders. In the study overall: Multiple sclerosis patients numbered about 34, of whom some 30 were relapsing-remitting and 3 secondary progressive. Study results and limitations: When grouped phylogenetically, the repertoires of 18 of the 34 multiple sclerosis patients fell together in one related-CDR3 cluster, which is a possible signature. The most TCR clonal expansion was seen in HTLV-1-associated myelopathy, and the least was seen in multiple sclerosis, which fell below healthy controls.

The junction had 13 bases not matched to a gene; V was cut back by 3 bases and J by 5 bases. Germline V gene data show CDR1 as KGHSH and CDR2 as LQKENI. CDR3 length: 17 amino acids. TCRdb fed the 5' RACE reads into MiXCR, producing one record per CDR3 protein. The data show approximately 65,000 distinct CDR3 sequences, 5.2% seen once. The origin of this receptor is a human donor with multiple sclerosis. The donor label of this sample is uncertain. The V gene is TRBV18, the J gene TRBJ2-3, with TRBD1 matching 8 bases. The sample consisted of PBMCs. The CDR3 DNA reads TGTGCCAGCTCACCGGGCAGCGGACAGGGAGCCAAAGATACGCAGTATTTT. Translating gives CASSPGSGQGAKDTQYF.